The 11 T cell receptor beta chains reported below all come from one sample, sequenced in a study of cytomegalovirus exposure and HLA in healthy donors (dated 2017 in TCRdb). Receptors were amplified or captured by the immunoSEQ multiplex PCR assay. For the multiplex PCR, a mixture combining 60 forward primers for TCR Vbeta segments and 13 reverse primers for TCR Jbeta segments was used. In its TCRdb copy, this immuneACCESS table keeps in-frame sequences only and misses some clones. Where compared with another copy, unresolved V genes explain less than half of these, and the others have no known cause. The sample yields 160,000 or so clones; around 77% were counted once. Clones ranked in the top ten supply around 2.3% of the sample. Sequenced: PBMCs. The receptors were gathered from a man between 50 and 59 years old in good health and CMV-seropositive.

This rearrangement joins TRBV28 to TRBJ2-6, with D unresolved. Germline V CDR1 and CDR2: MDHEN, SYDVKM. The V end lost 6 bases, the J end lost 2 bases, and 11 bases lay between the germline ends. The CDR3 is 15 residues long. CDR3 in DNA: TGTGCCAGCAGCGTTCAAAGAGCTGGGGCCAACGTCCTGACTTTC. Its protein is CASSVQRAGANVLTF.

The chain links TRBV25-1 to TRBJ2-3, with D perhaps TRBD2 (7 bases). The V end lost 10 bases, the J end lost 1 base, and 18 bases lay between the germline ends. Germline loops: CDR1 MGHDK, CDR2 SYGVNS. The CDR3 has 15 residues. The CDR3 bases are TGTGCCACCGCGACGGGGGGCAGGGGCACAGATACGCAGTATTTT. It translates to CATATGGRGTDTQYF.

The chain recombines TRBV7-9 with TRBJ2-2, with 9 bases lining up with TRBD1. The CDR3 runs 18 residues. From germline, CDR1 is SEHNR and CDR2 FQNEAQ (reference sequence). Unmatched junction bases numbered 10, after V lost 1 base and J lost 4 bases. CDR3 DNA sequence: TGTGCCAGCAGCTTAGTTTCTACAGGGGGCATTGGCACCGGGGAGCTGTTTTTT. Translating gives CASSLVSTGGIGTGELFF. The whole variable domain, remainder taken from reference TRBV7-9 and TRBJ2-2, is DTGVSQNPRHKITKRGQNVTFRCDPISEHNRLYWYRQTLGQGPEFLTYFQNEAQLEKSRLLSDRFSAERPKGSFSTLEIQRTEQGDSAMYLCASSLVSTGGIGTGELFFGEGSRLTVL.

The CDR3 protein is CASSQDRAGGETQYF. In DNA, the CDR3 is TGCGCCAGCAGCCAAGATCGGGCGGGGGGTGAGACCCAGTACTTC. This chain connects TRBV4-1 to TRBJ2-5, with 8 bases lining up with TRBD2. V shed 0 bases and J 5 bases; nucleotides not matched to a gene: 5. This CDR3 is 15 amino acids long. The germline CDR1 and CDR2 sequences are MGHRA and YSYEKL.

This sequence joins TRBV14 and TRBJ1-2, with D perhaps TRBD1 (6 bases). Germline CDR1 reads SGHDN; CDR2 reads FVKESK. This CDR3 contains 15 residues. The V gene lost 0 bases and the J gene lost 3 bases, with 11 bases spanning the gap. CDR3 DNA sequence: TGTGCCAGCAGCCAAGATAACAGGGCTGACTATGGCTACACCTTC. Translated, it gives CASSQDNRADYGYTF.

J is TRBJ1-2 and V is TRBV15; 11 bases match TRBD1. CDR1 is LNHNV and CDR2 is YYDKDF in the germline V gene (reference sequence). The CDR3 loop spans 14 amino acids. V dropped 4 bases and J dropped 6; count of bases not matched to a gene: 4. This CDR3 is CATSKGQGGNGYTF. The CDR3 coding sequence is TGTGCCACCAGCAAGGGACAGGGGGGAAATGGCTACACCTTC.

J is TRBJ2-3 and V is TRBV7-8; D is possibly TRBD2 (6 bases). The CDR3 has 15 amino acids. Trimming pared 4 bases from V and 1 base from J, leaving 12 bases between. The germline V gene encodes CDR1 SGHVS and CDR2 FQNEAQ. DNA for the CDR3: TGTGCCAGCAGCTCCGGGACTCGTGGCACAGATACGCAGTATTTT. Its protein is CASSSGTRGTDTQYF.

The genes are TRBV5-6 and TRBJ1-2; a possible D gene is TRBD1 (5 bases). The CDR3 is 14 amino acids. V lost 8 bases and J 4 bases, leaving 18 bases between the germline ends. Germline V gene sequence: CDR1 SGHDT, CDR2 YYEEEE. The CDR3 loop reads CARRTGFVAYGYTF. In DNA, the CDR3 is TGTGCCAGGCGAACAGGATTTGTTGCCTATGGCTACACCTTC.

CDR3 residues: CASSLDGLGPYGYTF. The CDR3 nucleotides read TGTGCCAGCAGCTTAGATGGACTCGGGCCCTATGGCTACACCTTC. J is TRBJ1-2 and V is TRBV7-2; D gene unclear. CDR1 and CDR2 from the germline V gene are SGHTA and FQGNSA. The CDR3 has 15 amino acids. The V gene lost 1 base and the J gene lost 4 bases, with 13 bases spanning the gap.

About this clone: At one end the junction does not follow the germline gene, possibly because of a read error. The chain has TRBV7-8 and TRBJ1-5; 7 bases are a match to TRBD1. Germline-derived CDR1 and CDR2 are SGHVS and FQNEAQ. The CDR3 consists of 15 residues. The CDR3 nucleotides read TGTGCCGGCAGCCCCCGACAGGGCCCTAATCAGCCCCAGCATTTT. This translates into CAGSPRQGPNQPQHF.

The chain joins TRBV5-1 to TRBJ1-6; a weak D match, TRBD1 (6 bases). Trimming removed 4 bases at V and 9 bases at J, with 17 bases between. Germline CDR1 is SGHRS and CDR2 is YFSETQ. This CDR3 has 15 residues. DNA of the CDR3: TGCGCCAGCAGCCCAAGACAGGACCGAACTTCACCCCTCCACTTT. Its protein product is CASSPRQDRTSPLHF. The complete variable domain, with remaining parts taken from reference TRBV5-1 and TRBJ1-6, reads KAGVTQTPRYLIKTRGQQVTLSCSPISGHRSVSWYQQTPGQGLQFLFEYFSETQRNKGNFPGRFSGRQFSNSRSEMNVSTLELGDSALYLCASSPRQDRTSPLHFGNGTRLTVT.